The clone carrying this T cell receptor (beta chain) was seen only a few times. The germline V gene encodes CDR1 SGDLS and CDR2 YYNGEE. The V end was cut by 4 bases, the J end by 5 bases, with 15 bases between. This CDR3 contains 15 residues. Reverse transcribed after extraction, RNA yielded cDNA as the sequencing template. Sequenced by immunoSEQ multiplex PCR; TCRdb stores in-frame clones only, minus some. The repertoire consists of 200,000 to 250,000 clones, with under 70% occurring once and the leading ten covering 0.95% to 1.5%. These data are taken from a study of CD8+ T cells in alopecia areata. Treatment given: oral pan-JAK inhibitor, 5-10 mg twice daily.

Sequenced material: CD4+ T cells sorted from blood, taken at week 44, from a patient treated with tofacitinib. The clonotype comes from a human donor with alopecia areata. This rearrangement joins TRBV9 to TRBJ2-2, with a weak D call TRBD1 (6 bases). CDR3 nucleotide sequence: TGTGCCAGCAGCTTGGCACAGGGTACTACCGGGGAGCTGTTTTTT. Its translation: CASSLAQGTTGELFF.